This T cell receptor beta chain is from a study of T cell responses to AZD1222 COVID-19 vaccine. Overall study findings and caveats: Variant regions that are unmutated are reportedly the target of nearly half of spike-specific TCRs. Only a handful of AZD1222 recipients were seropositive at baseline.

Turning to this clone: The antigen is unknown.

This CDR3 is built from 13 residues. V gave up 4 bases and J gave up 7 bases, with 8 bases separating them. Germline V lookup: CDR1 MGHRA, CDR2 YSYEKL. Libraries were prepared by immunoSEQ multiplex PCR; TCRdb keeps only in-frame clonotypes and omits some of them. The table has approximately 120,000 clones, around 90% seen once. The sequence was obtained from an adult who received the AZD1222 COVID-19 vaccine. The chain couples TRBV4-1 to TRBJ1-6; D is uncertain. The sample in question was peripheral blood, obtained 28 days after the second AZD1222 dose. The CDR3 region has the DNA TGCGCCAGCAGCCTTGGAGACAATTCACCCCTCCACTTT. Protein product: CASSLGDNSPLHF.